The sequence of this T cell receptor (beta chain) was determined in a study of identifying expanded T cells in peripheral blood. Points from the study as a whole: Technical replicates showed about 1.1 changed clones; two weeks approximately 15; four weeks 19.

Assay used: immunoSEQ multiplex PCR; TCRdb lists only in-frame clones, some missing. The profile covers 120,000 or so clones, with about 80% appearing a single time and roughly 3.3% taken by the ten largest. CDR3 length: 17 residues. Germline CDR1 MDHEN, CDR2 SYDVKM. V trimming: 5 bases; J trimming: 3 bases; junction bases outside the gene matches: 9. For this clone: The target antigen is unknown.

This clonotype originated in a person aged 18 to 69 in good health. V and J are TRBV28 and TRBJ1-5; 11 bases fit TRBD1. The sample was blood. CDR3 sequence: CASSASGTGGANQPQHF. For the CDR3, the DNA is TGTGCCAGCAGTGCTTCCGGGACAGGGGGGGCCAATCAGCCCCAGCATTTT.